What follows is one TCR beta chain and its context. Antigen: not known. The table came from immunoSEQ multiplex PCR; TCRdb's copy has only in-frame clones and leaves some out. The table records 150,000 to 200,000 clones, about 90% of them present only once. The data derive from a study of cytomegalovirus exposure and HLA in healthy donors. Study results and caveats: It was reported that the classifier diagnosed cytomegalovirus status with high specificity and sensitivity in both the original and validation cohorts. Confirmation in vitro established that three CMV-associated chains were specific for CMV antigens.

The V end was cut by 2 bases, the J end by 4 bases, with 11 bases between. Germline CDR1 MNHEY, CDR2 SVGAGI. This CDR3 contains 14 residues. The V and J genes are TRBV6-5 and TRBJ1-2; D uncertain. This clonotype was sampled from a young woman in good health and CMV-seropositive. The source material was PBMCs. CDR3 nucleotide sequence: TGTGCCAGCAGTTACGAGGGCAGAAGCTATGGCTACACCTTC. Protein: CASSYEGRSYGYTF.